Sequencing of this T cell receptor beta chain was carried out in a study of cytomegalovirus exposure and HLA in healthy donors (dated by TCRdb to 2017 to 2019). For the study in its entirety: An earlier analysis of approximately 640 of the donors reported 250 to 300 Gb of sequence data and 117 million unique TCR beta sequences from 190 million or so T cells. An early release covering about 600 HLA-typed donors comprised about 300 gigabases of sequencing data and approximately 80 million unique TCR sequences. Of the 350 to 450 genotyped donors, approximately 80% were placed in the genetic ancestry cluster associated with self-reported Caucasian donors. The study aimed to test whether cataloging public T cell receptors could reveal signatures of past pathogen exposure. Using immunosequencing, the study profiled T cell repertoires from around 670 subjects and related those repertoires to cytomegalovirus serostatus. A separate validation cohort of approximately 120 different subjects was used in addition to the 666-subject first cohort. To predict cytomegalovirus infection status, the study combined high-throughput TCR immunosequencing, statistical association of individual TCRs with disease status, and machine learning. A later analysis re-examined previously published TCR beta repertoires from over 500 donors and added high-resolution HLA genotyping to investigate patterns of TCR occurrence. In the later analysis, no new phenotypic data were used to find candidate immune exposures; instead, reliance was placed on TCR beta sequences and their occurrence across donors. In an earlier analysis of a few hundred of the donors, high-throughput TCR beta sequencing was used to judge whether each TCR beta V gene segment behaved as functional or pseudogenic. Donor age, sex, ethnicity and CMV serostatus were compiled together with the repertoire data. A later genetic analysis used genome-wide SNP genotypes for about 65% of the roughly 670 donors, treating that subset as a discovery cohort. All discovery cohort repertoires had been generated on a single sequencing platform. HLA typing included class I and class II loci at four-digit resolution. Typing coverage varied by locus: about 620-630 donors for A, B, C, DRB1 and DQB1; 500 to 550 for DQA1; over 600 for DPA1; roughly 450 for DPB1. Several DR-DQ haplotypes were handled as single units for association and clustering, since linkage in the cohort was strong. On average, roughly 200,000 unique TCR beta nucleotide sequences were sequenced per donor among a few hundred genotyped donors of the cohort, with roughly 18% of those sequences being non-productive. Study-wide conclusions, independent of this receptor: In a later analysis, HLA-associated TCR beta chains were found to be more clonally expanded and to have lower generation probabilities than equally common non-associated chains. Because HLA typing was unavailable for some donors at each locus, only the typed subset was used in association tests. A later analysis reported that several top co-occurrence clusters appeared linked to parvovirus B19, influenza, CMV and Epstein-Barr virus. An earlier analysis of approximately 500 of the donors showed that most TCR beta V segments appeared in productive rearrangements either about 90% or about 30% of the time, which broadly matched IMGT annotations. The only immune exposure information available for the cohort was CMV serostatus. A later analysis found that TCR association rates varied across HLA loci, with DRB1 alleles showing the most associated TCRs and HLA-C alleles the fewest. In a later analysis, most CMV-associated TCR beta chains were found to appear HLA-restricted, with HLA associations seemingly driven largely by CMV exposure. A further reported finding was that TCR beta sequences accurately predicted the HLA-A and HLA-B alleles for most subjects in the first cohort. A cluster of highly shared sequence variants was judged likely to be a technical artifact of the sequencing pipeline. A later genetic analysis reported fewer N-insertions in productive TCRs among donors in an Asian-associated ancestry cluster than the approximately 700-donor mean. V-gene and J-gene trimming of TCR beta chains was associated with a missense DCLRE1C variant in a later genetic analysis, and the association was replicated in an independent cohort. Most TCR sequences were observed very rarely across donors, whereas some public TCRs were present in many individuals. According to the authors, the approach could potentially be generalized to other disease states and immunological phenotypes. Some IMGT-functional V segments, including TRBV6-2 and TRBV6-3, could not be distinguished by the 87-base-pair reads and were therefore excluded. Three of the identified cytomegalovirus-associated TCR beta chains were confirmed in vitro to be specific for cytomegalovirus antigens. Specific HLA alleles were associated with 16,951 TCR beta sequences at a false discovery rate of 0.05 in a later analysis. The classifier was reported to diagnose cytomegalovirus status with high specificity and sensitivity in both the original cohort and the validation cohort. Linkage disequilibrium might explain the correlated functional status among segregating V segments, but an unknown experimental factor could not be excluded. Because counts were too low, seventeen rarely observed V segments, including chromosome 9 orphons, were left out of the earlier analysis of a few hundred of the donors. Roughly uniform sequencing depth across donors was assumed in presence/absence analyses, although this assumption may not hold. In the study, 150 to 200 TCR beta chains were listed as associated with cytomegalovirus. The cohort was sequenced for TCR beta chains only, and without alpha or paired-chain data the features that could be detected were limited. Strong co-occurrence of HLA alleles, especially DR and DQ, made assigning TCR associations to individual alleles difficult.

The cohort comprised under 700 healthy bone marrow donors. At the time of sampling, every cohort member was nominally healthy, though immune exposures that went unrecorded were likely present. Of the 700 or so cohort members, around 290 had a positive CMV serostatus and 352 had a negative one, while no CMV serostatus was recorded for the donor. Each donor provided a peripheral blood sample, and peripheral blood mononuclear cells were used for TCR beta sequencing. The Qiagen DNeasy Blood Extraction Kit was used to extract genomic DNA from the blood cell samples. The library was prepared using the immunoSEQ multiplex PCR assay. For the multiplex PCR, a mixture combining 60 forward primers for TCR Vbeta segments and 13 reverse primers for TCR Jbeta segments was used. Amplification of the CDR3 region of rearranged TCR beta genes was performed with a multiplex PCR assay on genomic DNA. On the Illumina HiSeq System, the amplified TCR beta libraries were sequenced as 87-base-pair reads. In the authors' own workflow: A later analysis tallied around 82 million unique TCR beta chains across the roughly 610 repertoires, and about 10 million of those chains were shared by two or more donors. Raw reads were error-corrected and collapsed into unique sequences with a nearest-neighbor algorithm that merged closely related sequences to remove PCR and sequencing errors. V, D and J gene segments were assigned by aligning CDR3 sequences to IMGT reference sequences. For a sequence to be retained, at least a six-nucleotide match to both a V gene segment and a J gene segment was required. A rearrangement counted as productive if the CDR3 had no stop codons and remained in frame with V and J, and every other rearrangement counted as non-productive. Following IMGT convention, CDR3 was defined as the stretch from the second conserved V-encoded cysteine to the conserved J-encoded phenylalanine. In an earlier analysis of 587 of the donors, sequences lacking an unambiguous match to a single V gene segment were excluded. In an earlier analysis of approximately 560 of the donors, a V segment was called functional when productive rearrangements were above 56.7%, and segregating when the standard deviation between donors exceeded 5%. A statistical classification framework was built for diagnosing cytomegalovirus status from the catalog of TCR beta chain sequences. A later analysis assigned V and J genes by comparing TCR nucleotide sequences with IMGT/GENE-DB human TR gene sequences. A later analysis assigned CDR3 sequences and most-parsimonious VDJ recombination scenarios with the TCRdist pipeline. In a later analysis, every TCR beta chain was defined by the combination of its CDR3 amino acid sequence and its V-gene family, and reads without a unique V-gene family were dropped. As a way to deal with suspected cross-contamination and a sequencing artifact, a later analysis dropped roughly 620 nucleotide sequences that were highly shared and had low generation probability. In a later analysis, a clonal expansion index was calculated for each public chain from normalized within-repertoire ranks of inferred template counts. In a later analysis, generation probabilities were computed using a VDJ recombination model fitted to out-of-frame rearrangements, and the results were checked against IGoR. Hypergeometric tests were used in a later analysis to score TCR-TCR, TCR-HLA and TCR-CMV co-occurrence, with a repertoire-size bias correction applied to the TCR pairs. To estimate false discovery rates, a later analysis permuted the HLA or CMV assignments 20 times. In a later analysis, co-occurring TCRs were grouped using DBSCAN, and TCRdist sequence similarity was added for clustering within HLA-allele-positive subsets. For co-occurrence clustering, repertoires with fewer than 30,000 or more than 120,000 public chains were excluded, along with five repertoires with anomalous nucleotide sharing. TCRdb carries this immuneACCESS record with in-frame sequences only. Its versions omit some clonotypes, under half of them owing to an unresolved V gene in the studies checked, with the rest unexplained. D and trimming come from the DNA, and the V and J calls and clone size come from that table. The sample table records 100,000 to 150,000 clones; 77% of these occur just once. Roughly 3.5% of the sample is taken by the ten largest.

As to this clone: Its antigen is unknown. No base quality values were provided; no much bigger clone lies one nucleotide off.

From V the trimming removes 4 bases and from J it removes 5 bases, while the gene matches leave 13 bases of the junction unaccounted for. CDR1 and CDR2 are drawn from the germline V gene (reference sequence): MNHEY, SMNVEV. The CDR3 contains 16 residues, cysteine and phenylalanine counted. Of all the DNA, just the CDR3 is kept, 48 bases in frame from base 1. This receptor was identified in a human donor in good health. This sequence uses TRBV27 and TRBJ2-7; a stretch of 8 junction bases matches TRBD1. Sequencing input: PBMCs. The base sequence is TGTGCCAGCAGTTCTCAGGCCGGACAGGGAGGCCACGAGCAGTACTTC. Its protein is CASSSQAGQGGHEQYF.